This TCR beta chain was profiled in a study of blood T cell repertoires in COVID-19. Study details: T cells, B-cell-depleted T cells, or PBMCs supplied cDNA or gDNA.

Germline CDR1 reads DFQATT; CDR2 reads SNEGSKA (reference sequence). V lost 1 base to trimming and J lost 7 bases, with 8 bases between them. This CDR3 has 11 residues. As handled by the study authors: It was from reference gene primer amplification that nucleated cell counts were estimated. Clones were read by immunoSEQ multiplex PCR, and TCRdb kept only the in-frame ones, dropping some. That table gives V, J and clone size, and the DNA gave D and trimming. In the table there are 130,000 to 150,000 clones, 85% of which are singletons. This chain links TRBV20-1 with TRBJ2-7; D is unclear. The material sequenced was peripheral blood. This sequence originates from a woman aged 40 to 50 with active or convalescent COVID-19. The CDR3 here is CSARVRWEQYF. The CDR3 DNA is TGCAGTGCTAGAGTGAGATGGGAGCAGTACTTC.